This T cell receptor (beta chain) was obtained from a study of CD8+ T cells in alopecia areata. Extracted from the samples, RNA was reverse transcribed into cDNA to serve as the sequencing template. Clones were sequenced by immunoSEQ multiplex PCR, and TCRdb holds only the in-frame ones, with some missing. The table records around 200,000 clones, more than 60% of them present only once. This clone was detected a few times. V lost 5 bases and J 2 bases, leaving 10 bases between the germline ends. The CDR3 extends over 14 amino acids. Per the germline V gene, CDR1 is SGHTA and CDR2 is FQGNSA. This receptor was obtained from a human donor with alopecia areata. The V and J genes are TRBV7-2 and TRBJ1-5; D ambiguous. This specimen consisted of CD4+ T cells sorted from blood, obtained at week 0. The CDR3 here is CASSPGRGNQPQHF. DNA of the CDR3: TGTGCCAGCAGCCCTGGACGAGGCAATCAGCCCCAGCATTTT.